These T cell receptor beta chains were read from a single sample in a study of vaccination and CD4 T cells after COVID-19. Their antigens are not known. TCRdb reanalysed the PCR reads using MiXCR and keeps one entry per CDR3 protein. The table lists several thousand distinct CDR3 sequences, less than 55% of them singletons. The sample was CD4+ T cells from blood, cultured in vitro. These receptors all stem from a human donor who had recovered from COVID-19. The CDR3 runs from the conserved cysteine through the conserved F or W. A D gene is named only where the DNA matches it firmly. Not all rows give a size; the values are once, few, many and, for expanded clones, a class.

cdr3_nt cdr3_aa clone_size j_call v_call d_call
TGTGCCATCGGAGGGAGCGGGCGCGCTGAAGCTTTCTTT CAIGGSGRAEAFF NA TRBJ1-1 TRBV10-3 NA
TGTGCCAGCAGTTTTGTTGGACAGTCCTACGAGCAGTACTTC CASSFVGQSYEQYF NA TRBJ2-7 TRBV12-3/TRBV12-4 NA
TGTGCCACCAGCAGAGGTGGTCGGGGCTTAGCTAACTATGGCTACACCTTC CATSRGGRGLANYGYTF NA TRBJ1-2 TRBV15 NA
TGTGCCAGCAGCTCCCGGACGGAGCAGTACTTC CASSSRTEQYF NA TRBJ2-7 TRBV7-2 NA
TGCGGTGCTAGACACCTACGATTTATCCTCTTT CGARHLRFILF few TRBJ1-1 TRBV20-1 NA
TGTGCCAGCCAGCCGGACCGGGGTACCCAGCCCCAGCATTTT CASQPDRGTQPQHF few TRBJ1-5 TRBV7-9 NA
TGTGCCAGCCGAACTCCCGGGACCCAGTATGGCTACACCTTC CASRTPGTQYGYTF NA TRBJ1-2 TRBV9 NA
TGCAGTGCTAGTCGACCCCTTAGCACAGATACGCAGTATTTT CSASRPLSTDTQYF NA TRBJ2-3 TRBV20-1 NA
TGTGCCAGCAGTTCCCCCCCGGGGAGGAGAAACAATGAGCAGTTCTTC CASSSPPGRRNNEQFF NA TRBJ2-1 TRBV12-3/TRBV12-4 NA
TGTGCCAGCAGTGAATCCGGGTACACTGAAGCTTTCTTT CASSESGYTEAFF NA TRBJ1-1 TRBV25-1 NA
TGCAGTGCTAGAGATCGGCAGCGACTGATCACTGAAGCTTTCTTT CSARDRQRLITEAFF NA TRBJ1-1 TRBV20-1 NA
TGTGCCAGCAGTCGGACAGAGCCCTACGAGCAGTACTTC CASSRTEPYEQYF NA TRBJ2-7 TRBV2 NA
TGTGCCTCCGCCCGGGGTGGCACCTACGAGCAGTACTTC CASARGGTYEQYF NA TRBJ2-7 TRBV6-1 NA
TGCAGTGCTAGCGGGGAAGCTGACACAGATACGCAGTATTTT CSASGEADTDTQYF NA TRBJ2-3 TRBV20-1 NA
TGTGCCAGCAGTGTGGTGGAGACCCAGTACTTC CASSVVETQYF few TRBJ2-5 TRBV6-1 NA
TGCGCCAGCAGCCAAGTGGGCCTAGCGGGAGGGAATGAGCAGTTCTTC CASSQVGLAGGNEQFF NA TRBJ2-1 TRBV4-1 TRBD2
TGTGCCACTCGACAGCCGGTCTATGGTGAGCAGTTCTTC CATRQPVYGEQFF NA TRBJ2-1 TRBV6-1 NA
TGTGCCAGTAGTGCCGGTTCCTACGAGCAGTACTTC CASSAGSYEQYF NA TRBJ2-7 TRBV19 NA
TGTGCCAGCGGCTTCGGGGGTAGTGCCACTGAAGCTTTCTTT CASGFGGSATEAFF NA TRBJ1-1 TRBV6-1 NA
TGCAGTGCTAGAGATCATCAGGGGACAGGGGCATACGAGCAGTACTTC CSARDHQGTGAYEQYF NA TRBJ2-7 TRBV20-1 TRBD1
TGTGCCAGCAGCTTAGGTTACAATGAGCAGTTCTTC CASSLGYNEQFF NA TRBJ2-1 TRBV7-9 NA
TGTGCCAGCAGTTTATGGACTAGCGGTTTGGTTAGCACAGATACGCAGTATTTT CASSLWTSGLVSTDTQYF NA TRBJ2-3 TRBV12-3/TRBV12-4 TRBD2
TGCGCCAGCAGCTTGGGGGGCCTAGCTAACTATGGCTACACCTTC CASSLGGLANYGYTF NA TRBJ1-2 TRBV5-1 NA
TGTGCCAGCAGTTACAAACGGGGGCCAGATACGCAGTATTTT CASSYKRGPDTQYF few TRBJ2-3 TRBV6-2/TRBV6-3 NA
TGTGCCAGCAGCTCTACCCCGGGACAGGGCACAGATACGCAGTATTTT CASSSTPGQGTDTQYF few TRBJ2-3 TRBV11-3 TRBD1
TGTGCCAGCAGCCAAGTACCGGGAAACACTGAAGCTTTCTTT CASSQVPGNTEAFF NA TRBJ1-1 TRBV14 NA
TGTGCCACCAGCAGAGATCCCTCCGGTTTGACCGGGGAGCTGTTTTTT CATSRDPSGLTGELFF NA TRBJ2-2 TRBV15 NA
TGTGCCAGCAGTGAAGCGCAAGAGACCCAGTACTTC CASSEAQETQYF once TRBJ2-5 TRBV2 NA
TGTGCCAGCAGTGATGGGTATCAGCCCCAGCATTTT CASSDGYQPQHF NA TRBJ1-5 TRBV2 NA
TGCGCCAGCAGCCACCGACAGGGGCACACTGAAGCTTTCTTT CASSHRQGHTEAFF NA TRBJ1-1 TRBV4-1 TRBD1
TGCGCCAGCGGGACTAGCGGGACTCAAGAGACCCAGTACTTC CASGTSGTQETQYF NA TRBJ2-5 TRBV5-1 TRBD2
TGCAGTGCTAGATCGGGGTCGAGATCCTACGAGCAGTACTTC CSARSGSRSYEQYF large TRBJ2-7 TRBV20-1 NA
TGCAGTGCTAAGGTTTGGGCAGGGGGCTTTCAGCCCCAGCATTTT CSAKVWAGGFQPQHF NA TRBJ1-5 TRBV20-1 TRBD1
TGCAGTGCTAGTAAGCTAGCGGGAGGGGGGAGCGAGCAGTTCTTC CSASKLAGGGSEQFF few TRBJ2-1 TRBV20-1 TRBD2
TGTGCCAGCAGTTTAGACAGGGCGTACAATGAGCAGTTCTTC CASSLDRAYNEQFF NA TRBJ2-1 TRBV12-3/TRBV12-4 NA
TGCAGTGCTAGAGATCCTAGGGCAGGGCAAAACACTGAAGCTTTCTTT CSARDPRAGQNTEAFF NA TRBJ1-1 TRBV20-1 NA
TGTGCCACCAGCCGAGGGTCAAGCAATCAGCCCCAGCATTTT CATSRGSSNQPQHF NA TRBJ1-5 TRBV15 NA
TGTGCCAGCAGTCCCACAGGGATCCCCTACGAGCAGTACTTC CASSPTGIPYEQYF NA TRBJ2-7 TRBV2 NA
TGCAGTGCTAGAACGTTGGGGATCAGCAATCAGCCCCAGCATTTT CSARTLGISNQPQHF few TRBJ1-5 TRBV20-1 NA
TGCGCCAGCAGCCCCGGGACGGCGACAGGGAACAGTCAGCCCCAGCATTTT CASSPGTATGNSQPQHF NA TRBJ1-5 TRBV5-1 TRBD1
TGCAGTGCAAAAGATCGGGCTACGCAGTATTTT CSAKDRATQYF few TRBJ2-3 TRBV20-1 NA
TGTGCCATCAGTCAGGGGGCCGGGGAGCTGTTTTTT CAISQGAGELFF NA TRBJ2-2 TRBV10-3 TRBD1
TGTGCCAGCAGCAAAGATGGACTAGCGGGAGGGGGTACCTACGAGCAGTACTTC CASSKDGLAGGGTYEQYF few TRBJ2-7 TRBV21-1 NA
TGTGCCAGCAGCCCATACACCGTTCCGAACACTGAAGCTTTCTTT CASSPYTVPNTEAFF NA TRBJ1-1 TRBV9 NA
TGTGCCAGCTCCCTCGGGTTTGATGAGCAGTTCTTC CASSLGFDEQFF few TRBJ2-1 TRBV18 NA
TGTGCCAGCAGCTTAGGGTCCCAGCGGGGGGCAAAAGAGACCCAGTACTTC CASSLGSQRGAKETQYF NA TRBJ2-5 TRBV7-2 TRBD2
TGTGCCAGCGGGGGGGACAGGGGGCTCTCTGGGGCCAACGTCCTGACTTTC CASGGDRGLSGANVLTF NA TRBJ2-6 TRBV2 TRBD1
TGTGCCACCAGTGGCGATAGGCTAGCGGGAGGGCTGACAGATACGCAGTATTTT CATSGDRLAGGLTDTQYF NA TRBJ2-3 TRBV24-1 TRBD2
TGTGCCAGCAGCTTTTCTGGGGACGGGGCTGAAGCTTTCTTT CASSFSGDGAEAFF NA TRBJ1-1 TRBV11-2 NA
TGTGCCAGCAGCTTAAAGCAGGGGCTTAATAGCAATCAGCCCCAGCATTTT CASSLKQGLNSNQPQHF NA TRBJ1-5 TRBV7-3 NA